Presented here are 27 T cell receptor beta chains from one specimen sequenced in a study of T-cell memory formation after mild COVID-19. One entry per CDR3 protein results from TCRdb running MiXCR on the 5' RACE reads. This sample has a few hundred thousand distinct CDR3 sequences, with 15% to 20% found just once. Material for sequencing was PBMCs or a T cell subset sorted from them (not recorded which). The origin of the receptors is a man in his late teens or twenties who had mild COVID-19 (a few samples of this study predate the infection). Cell type and time point are not known.

This clonotype was detected a few times. The chain is built from TRBV20-1 and TRBJ2-5; 9 bases map to TRBD1. This CDR3 is built from 14 residues. Germline CDR1 is DFQATT and CDR2 is SNEGSKA (reference sequence). V trimming: 2 bases; J trimming: 5 bases; junction bases outside the gene matches: 6. In DNA, the CDR3 is TGCAGTGCTAGATCAAGGGACAGGGTGGAGACCCAGTACTTC. It is translated as CSARSRDRVETQYF.

This clonotype turned up a few times. The rearrangement links TRBV4-2 to TRBJ1-3; D not certain. Deletions cut 0 bases from V and 1 base from J, with 10 bases between. CDR3 size: 16 residues. Germline CDR1 LGHNA, CDR2 YNFKEQ. The CDR3 DNA reads as TGTGCCAGCAGCCAAGATCACGTGGGGTCTGGAAACACCATATATTTT. This gives the protein CASSQDHVGSGNTIYF.

The V gene is TRBV6-6, the J gene TRBJ1-1, with D perhaps matching TRBD1 (5 bases). V was clipped by 6 bases and J by 0 bases, with 8 bases between them. Germline V gene lookup returns CDR1 MNHNY and CDR2 SVGAGI (reference sequence). CDR3 length: 13 residues. CDR3: CASRTDMNTEAFF. DNA of the CDR3: TGTGCCAGCAGAACGGACATGAACACTGAAGCTTTCTTT.

The genes are TRBV6-6 and TRBJ1-1; D is unclear. The V and J ends lost 5 bases and 6 bases respectively, with 7 bases between them. The CDR3 is 11 amino acids. CDR1 and CDR2 from the germline V gene are MNHNY and SVGAGI (reference sequence). The CDR3 DNA is TGTGCCAGCAGTGCGTACGCTGAAGCTTTCTTT. Its translation is CASSAYAEAFF.

This sequence joins TRBV28 and TRBJ1-5, with unresolved D. The CDR3 is made up of 15 amino acids. Germline CDR1 and CDR2: MDHEN and SYDVKM. V shed 5 bases and J shed 4 bases, with 15 bases lying between them. The CDR3 DNA sequence: TGTGCCAGCAGTCCCCCCGATCATGGAAATCAGCCCCAGCATTTT. The encoded protein is CASSPPDHGNQPQHF.

The chain uses TRBV9 and TRBJ1-2, with D possibly being TRBD1 (5 bases). There are 15 residues in the CDR3. CDR1 SGDLS and CDR2 YYNGEE come from the germline V gene. The ends were cut back, 0 bases at V and 8 bases at J, with 17 bases in the middle. The CDR3 DNA sequence: TGTGCCAGCAGCGTAGACGACAGCCTAGGTTACGGCTACACCTTC. It codes for CASSVDDSLGYGYTF.

This clonotype showed up just a few times. The CDR3 spells CASNSGQVNTEAFF. CDR3 DNA: TGTGCCAGCAACTCGGGACAGGTGAACACTGAAGCTTTCTTT. The chain uses TRBV7-2 and TRBJ1-1, with 8 bases identical to TRBD1. Looked up from germline, CDR1 is SGHTA and CDR2 is FQGNSA. V was clipped by 7 bases and J by 0 bases; unmatched bases: 4. The CDR3 runs 14 residues.

This clonotype appeared a few times. The rearrangement uses TRBV12-3 or TRBV12-4 and TRBJ2-7; D is ambiguous. The V gene lost 2 bases and the J gene lost 0 bases, with 14 bases spanning the gap. The CDR3 sequence is 16 residues long. CDR3 DNA sequence: TGTGCCAGCAGTTTATTTGGCACAGCGAGCTCCTACGAGCAGTACTTC. Its translation: CASSLFGTASSYEQYF.

This clonotype was found a few times. V and J are TRBV7-9 and TRBJ1-5; 7 bases align to TRBD1. Looked up from germline, CDR1 is SEHNR and CDR2 is FQNEAQ (reference sequence). The CDR3 is 14 residues long. J lost 6 bases, V lost 4 bases, and 6 bases had no gene match. CDR3 amino acids: CASSSTGEGQPQHF. The DNA of the CDR3 is TGTGCCAGCAGCTCAACAGGGGAGGGTCAGCCCCAGCATTTT.

There are a few counts of this clonotype. The genes are TRBV20-1 and TRBJ2-3; a possible D gene is TRBD2 (6 bases). The CDR3 length is 12 residues. CDR1 DFQATT and CDR2 SNEGSKA come from the germline V gene (reference sequence). The V end lost 7 bases, the J end lost 1 base, and 9 bases lay between the germline ends. The CDR3 bases are TGCAGTGTCCCTAGCGGCACAGATACGCAGTATTTT. Its translation: CSVPSGTDTQYF.

Written as DNA, the CDR3 is TGTGCCAGCAGCCAACTCCCCACCGGGACAGGGGGTGGCACAGATACGCAGTATTTT. This codes for CASSQLPTGTGGGTDTQYF. This chain joins TRBV16 and TRBJ2-3; 11 positions match TRBD1. The CDR3 has 19 residues. J lost 1 base, V lost 2 bases, and 11 bases had no gene match. Germline values: CDR1 KGHSY, CDR2 FQNENV.

V and J are TRBV7-2 and TRBJ2-7; D ambiguous. Between the trimmed V and J ends, which lost 2 bases and 7 bases, there was a span of 21 bases. Germline V gene lookup returns CDR1 SGHTA and CDR2 FQGNSA. The CDR3 has 16 amino acids. DNA for the CDR3: TGTGCCAGCAGCTTACCACCAGTCTCACCCTCACGGGAGCAGTACTTC. Translation gives CASSLPPVSPSREQYF.

This sequence joins TRBV20-1 and TRBJ2-1; unclear D gene. Between the trimmed V and J ends, which lost 0 bases and 9 bases, there was a span of 24 bases. The CDR3 consists of 17 residues. From germline, CDR1 is DFQATT and CDR2 SNEGSKA (reference sequence). CDR3 coding DNA: TGCAGTGCTAGAGATCGGTCACGTATCGGGCTAGAAGTTGAGCAGTTCTTC. It codes for CSARDRSRIGLEVEQFF.

This clonotype turned up a few times. V is TRBV5-1 and J is TRBJ1-1; D is unresolved. CDR1 SGHRS and CDR2 YFSETQ come from the germline V gene. Deletions cut 4 bases from V and 3 bases from J, with 13 bases between. The CDR3 runs 14 residues. This CDR3 is CASSVTMEDTEAFF. The CDR3 DNA sequence: TGCGCCAGCAGCGTGACAATGGAGGACACTGAAGCTTTCTTT.

This rearrangement joins TRBV18 to TRBJ1-2, with a tentative D call TRBD1 (6 bases). Germline CDR1 reads KGHSH; CDR2 reads LQKENI. Trimming took 1 base from V and 8 from J, leaving 11 bases between them. This CDR3 has 13 residues. The CDR3 spells CASSPQGDNGYTF. CDR3 nucleotide sequence: TGTGCCAGCTCACCACAGGGGGACAACGGCTACACCTTC.

The J gene is TRBJ2-7, the V gene TRBV20-1, with 7 bases lining up with TRBD1. Germline CDR1 and CDR2: DFQATT and SNEGSKA (reference sequence). The CDR3 extends over 15 amino acids. V shed 2 bases, J shed 1 base, and the junction held 8 bases outside the gene matches. The CDR3 here is CSARTQGLRSYEQYF. The CDR3 DNA reads TGCAGTGCTAGAACACAGGGGTTAAGGTCCTACGAGCAGTACTTC.

In this sample, this clonotype turned up a few times. The genes are TRBV5-5 and TRBJ2-1; D gene ambiguous. From germline, CDR1 is SGHKS and CDR2 YYEKEE (reference sequence). The V gene lost 3 bases and the J gene lost 8 bases, with 9 bases spanning the gap. The CDR3 spans 12 residues. The CDR3: CASSYRIDEQFF. The CDR3 bases are TGTGCCAGCAGCTATAGGATCGATGAGCAGTTCTTC.

This clonotype has just one count. The chain has TRBV7-2 and TRBJ1-4; perhaps TRBD1 as D (6 bases). CDR1 and CDR2 from the germline V gene are SGHTA and FQGNSA. CDR3 length: 15 residues. V dropped 0 bases and J dropped 7 bases, with 12 bases sitting between them. CDR3 region: CASSLAQGGGEKLFF. The CDR3, as DNA: TGTGCCAGCAGCTTAGCACAGGGAGGGGGTGAAAAACTGTTTTTT.

The rearrangement joins TRBV4-3 to TRBJ1-2, with 8 nucleotides matching TRBD1. The CDR3 totals 15 residues. V gave up 3 bases and J gave up 2 bases; unmatched junction bases: 5. Germline V gene data show CDR1 as LGHNA and CDR2 as YSLEER. The CDR3 sequence is CASSQTGARNYGYTF. CDR3 nucleotides: TGCGCCAGCAGCCAGACAGGGGCTCGGAACTATGGCTACACCTTC.

The chain employs TRBV7-9 and TRBJ2-2; D gene unclear. CDR1 SEHNR and CDR2 FQNEAQ come from the germline V gene (reference sequence). V lost 3 bases to trimming and J lost 6 bases, with 8 bases between them. CDR3 size: 13 residues. The CDR3 nucleotides are TGTGCCAGCAGCTTTAGTGGTTCCGGGGAGCTGTTTTTT. Translating gives CASSFSGSGELFF.

This clonotype was detected once. The chain is built from TRBV9 and TRBJ2-7; TRBD2 matches 8 bases. The CDR3 contains 12 residues. Germline V gene lookup returns CDR1 SGDLS and CDR2 YYNGEE. The CDR3 region has the DNA TGTGCCAGCAGCGCCTCCGGGGGGGTAGCGGTCGTC. It encodes CASSASGGVAVV.

The chain employs TRBV6-2 or TRBV6-3 and TRBJ2-5; no clear D. CDR1 and CDR2 from the germline V gene are MNHEY and SVGEGT. The V end was cut by 6 bases, the J end by 0 bases, with 11 bases between. The length of the CDR3 is 14 residues. This chain's CDR3 is CASRTDGYQETQYF. The CDR3 DNA reads TGTGCCAGCAGAACCGACGGGTACCAAGAGACCCAGTACTTC.

The V and J genes are TRBV20-1 and TRBJ2-7; 9 nucleotides match TRBD1. CDR1 DFQATT and CDR2 SNEGSKA come from the germline V gene (reference sequence). The CDR3 has 12 amino acids. J was trimmed by 5 bases and V by 1 base; bases with no gene match: 0. The CDR3 region has the DNA TGCAGTGCTAGAGGGGACAGGGACGAGCAGTACTTC. It encodes CSARGDRDEQYF.

This clonotype appeared a few times. V and J are TRBV27 and TRBJ2-7; D gene uncertain. Deletions cut 8 bases from V and 2 bases from J, with 13 bases between. The CDR3 is 13 residues long. CDR1 and CDR2 from the germline V gene are MNHEY and SMNVEV (reference sequence). The CDR3 region is CASRPGNTYEQYV. The CDR3 nucleotides read TGTGCCAGCCGGCCAGGTAATACCTACGAGCAGTACGTC.

The chain couples TRBV2 to TRBJ2-3; the match to TRBD2 covers 7 bases. The CDR3 consists of 11 residues. V lost 8 bases to trimming and J lost 5 bases; unmatched junction nucleotides: 1. Germline CDR1 SNHLY, CDR2 FYNNEI. CDR3 nucleotide sequence: TGTGCCAGCCCGGGGGGAGATACGCAGTATTTT. Amino acid sequence: CASPGGDTQYF. Combining the CDR3 with reference TRBV2 and TRBJ2-3 gives the whole variable domain EPEVTQTPSHQVTQMGQEVILRCVPISNHLYFYWYRQILGQKVEFLVSFYNNEISEKSEIFDDQFSVERPDGSNFTLKIRSTKLEDSAMYFCASPGGDTQYFGPGTRLTVL.

Ten or more counts support this clonotype. CDR3 in DNA: TGCAGTGTCCTCTACGGGGGGGCCTACAATGAGCAGTTCTTC. Translating gives CSVLYGGAYNEQFF. The rearrangement uses TRBV20-1 and TRBJ2-1; 8 bases line up with TRBD2. The length of the CDR3 is 14 residues. Losses at the gene ends were 7 bases for V and 2 bases for J; bases not matched to a gene: 7. Germline CDR1 reads DFQATT; CDR2 reads SNEGSKA (reference sequence).

The chain carries TRBV15 and TRBJ1-1; D not certain. V was shortened by 6 bases and J by 1 base, with 3 bases between the two germline ends. The CDR3 totals 11 residues. Germline loops: CDR1 LNHNV, CDR2 YYDKDF (reference sequence). The CDR3 DNA follows: TGTGCCACCAGTGCGAACACTGAAGCTTTCTTT. As protein: CATSANTEAFF.